This TCR beta chain was documented in a study of T-cell memory formation after mild COVID-19. Study-wide points: Memory cells collected pre-infection included some clones that later responded, suggesting cross-reactive memory joined.

The CDR3 has 17 residues. V shed 8 bases and J 2 bases; nucleotides not matched to a gene: 13. The germline V gene has CDR1 KGHDR and CDR2 SFDVKD. TCRdb reprocessed the 5' RACE reads with MiXCR, giving one entry per CDR3 protein. Of about 430,000 distinct CDR3 sequences listed, about a sixth are singletons. On this clonotype: Its antigen is currently unknown.

Sequenced input: PBMCs or a T cell subset sorted from them (not recorded which). The gene calls are TRBV24-1 and TRBJ2-3; 9 bases fit TRBD2. The TCR comes from a man aged 18-30 years who had mild COVID-19 (a few samples of this study predate the infection). Cell type and time point are not known. The CDR3 is CATTSSWAGGPTDTQYF. The CDR3 nucleotides read TGTGCCACCACTTCCTCCTGGGCGGGGGGGCCCACAGATACGCAGTATTTT.